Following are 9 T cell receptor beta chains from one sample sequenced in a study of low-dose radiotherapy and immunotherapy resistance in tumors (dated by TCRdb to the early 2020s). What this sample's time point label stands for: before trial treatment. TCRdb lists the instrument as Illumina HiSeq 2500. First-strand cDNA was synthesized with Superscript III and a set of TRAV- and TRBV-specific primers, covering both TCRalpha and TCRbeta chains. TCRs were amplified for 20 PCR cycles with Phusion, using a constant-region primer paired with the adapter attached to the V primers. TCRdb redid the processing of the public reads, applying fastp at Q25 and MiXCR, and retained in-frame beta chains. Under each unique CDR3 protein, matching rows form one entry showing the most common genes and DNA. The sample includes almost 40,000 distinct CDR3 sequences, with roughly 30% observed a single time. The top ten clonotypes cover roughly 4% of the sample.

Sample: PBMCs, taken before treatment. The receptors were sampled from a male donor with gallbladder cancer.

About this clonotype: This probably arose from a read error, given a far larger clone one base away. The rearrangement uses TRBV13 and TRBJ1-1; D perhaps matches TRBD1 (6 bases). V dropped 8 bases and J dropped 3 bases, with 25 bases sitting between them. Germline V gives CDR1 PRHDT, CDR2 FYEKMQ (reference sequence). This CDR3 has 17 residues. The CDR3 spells CASCDLAGEAFYTEAFF. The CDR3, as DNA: TGTGCCAGCTGTGATTTGGCAGGGGAGGCATTTTACACTGAAGCTTTCTTT.

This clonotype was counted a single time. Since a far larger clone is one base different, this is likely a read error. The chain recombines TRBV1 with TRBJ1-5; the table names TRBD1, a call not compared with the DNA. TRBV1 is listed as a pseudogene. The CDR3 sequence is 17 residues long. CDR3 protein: CASSQHMVRGKSQPQHF. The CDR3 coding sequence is TGTGCCAGCAGCCAGCACATGGTGCGGGGGAAAAGTCAGCCCCAGCATTTT.

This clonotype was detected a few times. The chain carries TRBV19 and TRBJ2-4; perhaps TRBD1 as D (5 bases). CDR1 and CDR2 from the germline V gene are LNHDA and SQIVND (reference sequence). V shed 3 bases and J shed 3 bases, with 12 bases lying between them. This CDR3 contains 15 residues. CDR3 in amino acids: CASSISGIGKNIQYF. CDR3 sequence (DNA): TGTGCCAGTAGTATTTCAGGGATCGGCAAAAACATTCAGTACTTC.

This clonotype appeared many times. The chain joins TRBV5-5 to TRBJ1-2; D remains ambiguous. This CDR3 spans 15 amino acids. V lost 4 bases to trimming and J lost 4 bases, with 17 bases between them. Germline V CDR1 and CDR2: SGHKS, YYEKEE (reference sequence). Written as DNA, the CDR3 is TGTGCCAGCAGCCGCGCGACGGTTGGGAGCTATGGCTACACCTTC. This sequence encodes CASSRATVGSYGYTF.

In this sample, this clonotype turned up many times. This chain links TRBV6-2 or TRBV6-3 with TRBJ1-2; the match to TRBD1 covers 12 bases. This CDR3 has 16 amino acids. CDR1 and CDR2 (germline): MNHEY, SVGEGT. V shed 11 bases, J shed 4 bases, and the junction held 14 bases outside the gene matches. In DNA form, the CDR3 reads TGTGCCTCTCATCTCGGGGGGACAGGGGGCATCTATGGCTACACCTTC. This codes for CASHLGGTGGIYGYTF.

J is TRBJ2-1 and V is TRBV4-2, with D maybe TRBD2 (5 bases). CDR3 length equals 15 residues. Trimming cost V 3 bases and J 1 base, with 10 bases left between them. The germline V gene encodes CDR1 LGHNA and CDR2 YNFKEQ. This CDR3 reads CASSQASGSYNEQFF. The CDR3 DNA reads TGTGCCAGCAGCCAGGCCAGCGGATCCTACAATGAGCAGTTCTTC.

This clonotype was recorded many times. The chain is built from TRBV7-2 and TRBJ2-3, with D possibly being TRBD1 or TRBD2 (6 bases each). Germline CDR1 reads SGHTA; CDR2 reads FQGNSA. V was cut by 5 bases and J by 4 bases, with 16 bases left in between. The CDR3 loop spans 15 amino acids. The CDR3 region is CASSRRGGQADTQYF. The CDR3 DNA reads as TGTGCCAGCAGCCGACGTGGGGGGCAGGCAGATACGCAGTATTTT.

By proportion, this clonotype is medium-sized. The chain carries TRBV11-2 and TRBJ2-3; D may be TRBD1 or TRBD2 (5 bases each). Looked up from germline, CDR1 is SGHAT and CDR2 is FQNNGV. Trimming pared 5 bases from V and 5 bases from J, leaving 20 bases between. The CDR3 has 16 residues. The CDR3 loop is CASSPTGRGVVDTQYF. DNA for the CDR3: TGTGCCAGCAGCCCCACGGGACGAGGGGTAGTAGATACGCAGTATTTT.

The chain's CDR3 is CASSPQASGLYEQYF. CDR3 bases: TGTGCCAGCTCACCACAGGCTAGCGGCCTTTACGAGCAGTACTTC. J is TRBJ2-7 and V is TRBV18, with TRBD2 identical over 7 bases. From germline, CDR1 is KGHSH and CDR2 LQKENI. J gave up 4 bases and V 1 base, and 7 bases lay outside the gene matches. The CDR3 is 15 residues long.